This T cell receptor beta chain was obtained from a study of spatial heterogeneity in lung cancer. Study details: Unique TCR and UMI combinations averaged more than ten appearances each in raw reads. Study-level results: The study found ubiquitous expanded tumor TCRs in blood more at resection than follow-up.

The study tagged each TCR cDNA molecule with a unique molecular identifier. TCRdb re-derived calls from the 5' RACE reads in MiXCR, one entry per CDR3 protein. This table has tens of thousands of distinct CDR3 sequences, roughly 13% appearing once. Time point given: sample taken at primary tumor resection. Whole RNA from tumor, nontumor lung or frozen PBMC was sequenced unsorted. As to this clonotype: No antigen is known for it.

Germline-derived CDR1 and CDR2 are ENHRY and SYGVKD. The CDR3 spans 13 residues. The trim removed 11 bases at V and 5 bases at J, leaving 10 bases unmatched. This material consisted of PBMCs, taken at surgery. This chain uses TRBV10-3 with TRBJ2-5; 8 nucleotides agree with TRBD1. This sequence originates from a male donor with early-stage non-small cell lung cancer. Written as DNA, the CDR3 is TGTGCCTCCACAGGGGGTCGAGGCGAGACCCAGTACTTC. It translates to CASTGGRGETQYF.